This T cell receptor (beta chain) was recorded in a study of OX40 agonist ivuxolimab in advanced cancers. Study-wide findings and caveats: The study observed clonal expansion of CD4+ and CD8+ blood T cells by week 6 at 0.1 to 3.0 mg/kg.

Assay used: immunoSEQ multiplex PCR; TCRdb lists only in-frame clones, some missing. The table has 65,000 to 90,000 clones, roughly 85% seen once. Comment on this clone: Its antigen is currently unknown.

This CDR3 is 16 amino acids long. The V gene's germline CDR1 is MNHEY and CDR2 SMNVEV (reference sequence). Trimming shortened V by 7 bases and J by 3 bases, and 20 bases separated the two germline ends. The source of this sequence is an adult with an advanced solid tumor such as melanoma, head and neck, liver or kidney cancer. The source was CD4+ or CD8+ T cells sorted from blood, collected in a trial of the OX40 agonist ivuxolimab. The chain joins TRBV27 to TRBJ2-3; no clear D. The CDR3 DNA reads TGTGCCAGCATATATCCGTTCTGTAATCAAACAGATACGCAGTATTTT. This codes for CASIYPFCNQTDTQYF.